A selection of T cell receptor beta chains follows, all from one sample in a study of cytomegalovirus exposure and HLA in healthy donors. The assay was immunoSEQ multiplex PCR, and TCRdb's table has in-frame clones only and misses some. The repertoire includes 150,000 to 200,000 clones, roughly 83% of them detected once, and approximately 1.2% sits in the top ten. The specimen was PBMCs. The receptors were gathered from a boy aged 2 to 9 in good health and CMV-seronegative. The CDR3 runs from the conserved cysteine through the conserved F or W. D genes are given only for firm matches. Some rows mark clone size as missing; the rest say once, few, many or name a class of expanded clone.

V gene,clone size,J gene,D gene,CDR3 length,CDR3 protein,CDR3 DNA
TRBV6-6,once,TRBJ2-5,TRBD1,15,CASSMPDRGEETQYF,TGTGCCAGCAGTATGCCGGACAGGGGAGAAGAGACCCAGTACTTC
TRBV6-6,NA,TRBJ1-6,TRBD1,16,CASSYLDRGPNSPLHF,TGTGCCAGCAGTTACCTGGACAGGGGCCCAAATTCACCCCTCCACTTT
TRBV5-1,NA,TRBJ1-1,TRBD1,12,CASSPDRVSAFF,TGCGCCAGCAGCCCTGACAGGGTATCAGCTTTCTTT
TRBV4-3,few,TRBJ1-1,TRBD1,16,CASSPSTGGRNTEAFF,TGCGCCAGCAGCCCTTCGACAGGGGGCAGGAACACTGAAGCTTTCTTT
TRBV5-1,NA,TRBJ2-7,NA,14,CASSITAALGEQYF,TGCGCCAGCAGCATAACAGCCGCCCTGGGCGAGCAGTACTTC
TRBV7-9,NA,TRBJ1-2,TRBD1,14,CASSRGEGAYGYTF,TGTGCCAGCAGCAGGGGTGAGGGGGCTTATGGCTACACCTTC
TRBV6-5,NA,TRBJ2-3,NA,14,CASRIGSRGHTQYF,TGTGCCAGCAGAATAGGAAGTCGGGGTCATACGCAGTATTTT
TRBV12-5,NA,TRBJ1-1,NA,13,CASGPYWGAEAFF,TGTGCTAGTGGTCCTTACTGGGGAGCTGAAGCTTTCTTT
TRBV29-1,NA,TRBJ2-5,TRBD2,14,CSVFSGGYQETQYF,TGCAGCGTTTTTAGCGGGGGTTACCAAGAGACCCAGTACTTC
TRBV7-9,NA,TRBJ1-2,NA,17,CASSLALREGVNYGYTF,TGTGCCAGCAGCTTAGCGCTGAGGGAGGGAGTTAACTATGGCTACACCTTC
TRBV5-1,few,TRBJ1-4,TRBD1,13,CASSFDRGLELFF,TGCGCCAGCAGCTTCGACAGGGGACTCGAGCTGTTTTTT
TRBV4-3,NA,TRBJ1-3,NA,15,CASSSREFSGNTIYF,TGCGCCAGCAGCAGTCGGGAATTCTCTGGAAACACCATATATTTT
TRBV29-1,NA,TRBJ2-3,TRBD2,13,CSVRGDSTDTQYF,TGCAGCGTTCGGGGGGATAGCACAGATACGCAGTATTTT
TRBV18,NA,TRBJ2-7,NA,15,CASSPGTPSSYEQYF,TGTGCCAGCTCACCAGGGACTCCAAGCTCCTACGAGCAGTACTTC
TRBV9,NA,TRBJ1-1,TRBD1,15,CASSTRTGGTTEAFF,TGTGCCAGCAGCACTCGGACAGGGGGTACGACTGAAGCTTTCTTT
TRBV2,NA,TRBJ2-7,TRBD1,14,CASMSKGAEDEQYF,TGTGCCAGCATGAGCAAGGGGGCGGAGGACGAGCAGTACTTC
TRBV19,once,TRBJ2-1,TRBD2,15,CASIRSGGARGEQFF,TGTGCCAGTATCCGAAGCGGGGGGGCCAGGGGTGAGCAGTTCTTC
TRBV6-5,NA,TRBJ1-2,NA,16,CASSYRATSGNYGYTF,TGTGCCAGCAGTTACCGGGCTACCTCGGGGAACTATGGCTACACCTTC
TRBV21-1,once,TRBJ1-5,NA,17,CASSKEGGQDSNQPQHF,TGTGCCAGCAGCAAAGAAGGGGGACAAGATAGCAATCAGCCCCAGCATTTT
TRBV6-1,NA,TRBJ2-3,NA,15,CASSLQGREADTQYF,TGTGCCAGCAGCCTCCAGGGAAGGGAGGCAGATACGCAGTATTTT
TRBV7-9,NA,TRBJ1-3,TRBD1,16,CSSSRPTGAEGNTIYF,TGTTCCAGCAGCCGCCCGACAGGGGCCGAAGGAAACACCATATATTTT
TRBV2,once,TRBJ1-1,NA,14,CASRAGWDFTEAFF,TGTGCCAGCCGGGCAGGATGGGACTTCACTGAAGCTTTCTTT
TRBV11-1,NA,TRBJ1-1,NA,17,CASSLETGELGNTEAFF,TGTGCCAGCAGCTTAGAGACTGGCGAGTTGGGTAACACTGAAGCTTTCTTT
TRBV27,NA,TRBJ2-2,NA,14,CASRMTTNTGELFF,TGTGCCAGCAGGATGACAACGAACACCGGGGAGCTGTTTTTT
TRBV6-1,NA,TRBJ1-5,NA,13,CASSTERNQPQHF,TGTGCCAGCAGTACTGAGAGGAATCAGCCCCAGCATTTT
TRBV6-1,NA,TRBJ2-5,NA,14,CASSGGLRQETQYF,TGTGCCAGCAGTGGGGGACTTCGACAAGAGACCCAGTACTTC
TRBV10-2,NA,TRBJ2-7,TRBD2,16,CASSGTSGRARYEQYF,TGCGCCAGCAGTGGGACTAGCGGGAGGGCCAGATACGAGCAGTACTTC
TRBV6-5,NA,TRBJ1-2,NA,13,CASSYRGYKGYTF,TGTGCCAGCAGTTACCGGGGGTATAAGGGCTACACCTTC
TRBV7-2,NA,TRBJ2-6,TRBD1,15,CATGQGPAGANVLTF,TGTGCTACCGGACAGGGTCCCGCCGGGGCCAACGTCCTGACTTTC
TRBV5-1,few,TRBJ1-2,NA,14,CASSPVDSPYGYTF,TGCGCCAGCAGTCCCGTGGACAGCCCCTATGGCTACACCTTC
TRBV4-3,NA,TRBJ2-6,TRBD2,18,CASSHTLTGGTGANVLTF,TGCGCCAGCAGCCATACCCTTACCGGGGGGACTGGGGCCAACGTCCTGACTTTC
TRBV5-1,NA,TRBJ2-7,TRBD1,16,CASSSEPGQGPYEQYF,TGCGCCAGCAGCTCCGAACCGGGACAGGGGCCCTACGAGCAGTACTTC
TRBV7-9,NA,TRBJ2-6,TRBD1,19,CASSLPWGQGLSGANVLTF,TGTGCCAGCAGCCTCCCGTGGGGACAGGGACTCTCTGGGGCCAACGTCCTGACTTTC
TRBV13,NA,TRBJ2-3,NA,15,CASSSRAENTDTQYF,TGTGCCAGCAGCTCTAGAGCGGAAAACACAGATACGCAGTATTTT
TRBV30,NA,TRBJ1-2,NA,11,CAWSVQHGYTF,TGTGCCTGGAGTGTACAGCATGGCTACACCTTC
TRBV9,once,TRBJ2-5,NA,14,CASSVAGAVETQYF,TGTGCCAGCAGCGTAGCGGGAGCCGTAGAGACCCAGTACTTC
TRBV5-1,few,TRBJ2-5,TRBD1,16,CASTQNPGTGQETQYF,TGCGCCAGCACCCAGAACCCCGGGACAGGACAAGAGACCCAGTACTTC
TRBV6-5,NA,TRBJ1-1,NA,14,CASSRTVKNTEAFF,TGTGCCAGCAGTCGGACAGTTAAGAACACTGAAGCTTTCTTT
TRBV9,few,TRBJ1-3,NA,15,CASSVSGQSGNTIYF,TGTGCCAGCAGCGTATCAGGGCAATCTGGAAACACCATATATTTT
TRBV4-3,NA,TRBJ1-1,TRBD1,16,CASSHGQGDVNTEAFF,TGCGCCAGCAGCCACGGTCAGGGGGACGTGAACACTGAAGCTTTCTTT
TRBV6-5,NA,TRBJ1-1,NA,14,CASSEQGGRTEAFF,TGTGCCAGCAGTGAACAGGGCGGACGCACTGAAGCTTTCTTT
TRBV7-2,few,TRBJ2-3,TRBD2,16,CASSLASQGGTDTQYF,TGTGCCAGCAGCTTAGCCTCTCAGGGAGGGACAGATACGCAGTATTTT
TRBV28,NA,TRBJ2-1,NA,16,CASSLLGSGNYNEQFF,TGTGCCAGCAGTTTATTAGGTAGCGGTAACTACAATGAGCAGTTCTTC
TRBV5-5,NA,TRBJ1-1,TRBD1,13,CASSQGGNTEAFF,TGTGCCAGCAGCCAGGGGGGGAACACTGAAGCTTTCTTT
TRBV6-5,NA,TRBJ2-5,TRBD2,16,CASSYLSAGGPKTQYF,TGTGCCAGCAGTTACCTCTCAGCGGGGGGGCCCAAGACCCAGTACTTC
TRBV10-3,NA,TRBJ1-1,TRBD1,13,CAISRQGNTEAFF,TGTGCCATCAGCAGACAGGGGAACACTGAAGCTTTCTTT
TRBV6-6,NA,TRBJ1-1,TRBD1,14,CASSRRTGAGEAFF,TGTGCCAGCAGTCGACGGACAGGGGCCGGTGAAGCTTTCTTT
TRBV6-6,NA,TRBJ2-1,NA,15,CASSYALQGLNEQFF,TGTGCCAGCAGTTACGCCTTACAGGGCCTGAATGAGCAGTTCTTC
TRBV29-1,NA,TRBJ2-5,TRBD2,13,CSAKTSGTYEQYF,TGCAGCGCAAAGACTAGCGGAACGTACGAGCAATACTTC
TRBV30,NA,TRBJ2-5,TRBD1,12,CAWRTGTETQYF,TGTGCCTGGAGGACAGGGACGGAGACCCAGTACTTC
TRBV7-9,NA,TRBJ2-7,TRBD1,15,CASSDLQGDLYEQYF,TGTGCCAGCAGCGACCTACAGGGGGATCTTTACGAGCAGTACTTC